Below, 31 T cell receptor beta chains from the same sample are listed, as sequenced in a study of T cell clonality in common variable immunodeficiency. Their antigens are not known. General study findings and limits: Fewer deletions and N-nucleotide insertions were reportedly seen in common variable immunodeficiency TCR beta sequences.

Sequencing used immunoSEQ multiplex PCR; TCRdb keeps in-frame clones, though not all of them. The profile covers about 21,000 clones, none occurring a single time. Source material: peripheral blood mononuclear cells. These receptors were taken from a human donor with common variable immunodeficiency.

As concerns this clone: The missing CDR3 end, 3 residues past where the read stops, is filled in from the germline J gene. This chain links TRBV2 with TRBJ2-7; D gene uncertain. The CDR3 is made up of 12 amino acids. V was shortened by 7 bases and J by 2 bases, with 9 bases between the two germline ends. The V gene's germline CDR1 is SNHLY and CDR2 FYNNEI. The part of the CDR3 DNA that was read is TGTGCCAGCACCGAGGCCACCTACGAG. Translated, it gives CASTEATYE. From start to end, the CDR3 is CASTEATYEQYF.

As to this clone: The CDR3 is cut off 3 residues early in the read; its end comes from the germline J gene. The chain combines TRBV5-1 with TRBJ2-1; D is perhaps TRBD1 or TRBD2 (7 bases each). CDR3 length equals 15 residues. The V gene lost 2 bases and the J gene lost 5 bases, with 14 bases spanning the gap. The germline V gene has CDR1 SGHRS and CDR2 YFSETQ. The CDR3: CASSLSGTDNNEQFF. Incomplete CDR3 DNA: TGCGCCAGCAGCTTAAGCGGGACAGACAACAATGAG. The full variable domain, in which reference TRBV5-1 and TRBJ2-1 provide the parts outside the CDR3, is KAGVTQTPRYLIKTRGQQVTLSCSPISGHRSVSWYQQTPGQGLQFLFEYFSETQRNKGNFPGRFSGRQFSNSRSEMNVSTLELGDSALYLCASSLSGTDNNEQFFGPGTRLTVL.

Concerning this clone itself: The sequence runs out 3 residues before the end of the CDR3; the remainder is reconstructed from the germline J gene. The rearrangement joins TRBV18 to TRBJ2-1, with TRBD2 matching over 8 bases. CDR3 length: 15 amino acids. CDR1 and CDR2 from the germline V gene are KGHSH and LQKENI. V shed 2 bases and J 3 bases; nucleotides not matched to a gene: 3. The CDR3 DNA, read in part, is TGTGCCAGCTCACCAACTAGCGGCAGCTACAATGAG. It specifies CASSPTSGSYNE. The CDR3 in full is CASSPTSGSYNEQFF.

A word on this clone: The read ends 3 residues shy of where the CDR3 ends; the end is completed using the germline J gene. This rearrangement joins TRBV30 to TRBJ1-5; D may be TRBD1 (5 bases). Germline V gene data show CDR1 as GTSNPN and CDR2 as SVGIG (reference sequence). CDR3 size: 17 residues. Deletions cut 2 bases from V and 3 bases from J, with 20 bases between. CDR3: CAWSLKGSPGLNQPQHF. CDR3 bases read: TGTGCCTGGAGTTTGAAGGGGTCCCCGGGCCTCAATCAGCCC. Based on the CDR3 plus reference TRBV30 and TRBJ1-5, the full variable domain is SQTIHQWPATLVQPVGSPLSLECTVEGTSNPNLYWYRQAAGRGLQLLFYSVGIGQISSEVPQNLSASRPQDRQFILSSKKLLLSDSGFYLCAWSLKGSPGLNQPQHFGDGTRLSIL.

This clone was counted between two and nine times. The read finishes 3 residues shy of the CDR3 end, and the germline J gene is used to complete it. The V call is TRBV7-9, the J call TRBJ2-3; D unresolved. Germline values: CDR1 SEHNR, CDR2 FQNEAQ (reference sequence). CDR3 length: 15 amino acids. With 3 bases removed from V and 0 bases from J, the gap between germline ends came to 10 bases. The CDR3 is CASSFTTLSTDTQYF. CDR3 DNA, as far as it was read: TGTGCCAGCAGCTTCACGACACTTAGCACAGATACG.

This clone was picked up a small number of times. The read is 3 residues too short to cover the CDR3 end, so that end is filled in from the germline J gene. The genes are TRBV7-6 and TRBJ2-6, with a tentative D call TRBD2 (6 bases). Germline values: CDR1 SGHVS, CDR2 FNYEAQ. V lost 0 bases and J lost 3, with 9 bases in between. The CDR3 covers 16 residues. The covered CDR3 bases are TGTGCCAGCAGCTTAGCGCCGCGGGGTGGGGCCAACGTC. Translated, it gives CASSLAPRGGANV. The complete CDR3 reads CASSLAPRGGANVLTF.

This clone occurred a few times. The CDR3 goes on 3 residues after the read ends, and that part is filled in from the germline J gene. The chain couples TRBV5-6 to TRBJ2-1, with D uncertain. The germline gives CDR1 SGHDT, CDR2 YYEEEE. The CDR3 sequence is 15 residues long. Trimming stripped 3 bases from V and 6 bases from J, with 16 bases between. The DNA read from the CDR3 is TGTGCCAGCAGCTGGGTAGGGCCAGGTAGCAATGAG. Translation: CASSWVGPGSNE. The whole CDR3 sequence is CASSWVGPGSNEQFF.

Comments on this clone: Read coverage stops 3 residues before the CDR3 terminus; the germline J gene supplies the remainder. The chain is built from TRBV7-9 and TRBJ2-1; maybe TRBD2 (6 bases). Between the trimmed V and J ends, which lost 5 bases and 8 bases, there was a span of 19 bases. Germline lookup yields CDR1 SEHNR and CDR2 FQNEAQ (reference sequence). The CDR3 has 15 residues. CDR3 residues: CASSPTGTPVDEQFF. The sequenced part of the CDR3 DNA is TGTGCCAGCAGCCCAACCGGGACTCCCGTGGATGAG. The variable domain in full, completed from reference TRBV7-9 and TRBJ2-1, reads DTGVSQNPRHKITKRGQNVTFRCDPISEHNRLYWYRQTLGQGPEFLTYFQNEAQLEKSRLLSDRFSAERPKGSFSTLEIQRTEQGDSAMYLCASSPTGTPVDEQFFGPGTRLTVL.

This clone was detected only a few times. The CDR3 end falls 3 residues outside the read, so it is completed with the germline J gene. The rearrangement links TRBV7-6 to TRBJ2-7, with a possible D match to TRBD2 (5 bases). This CDR3 contains 16 residues. The germline gives CDR1 SGHVS, CDR2 FNYEAQ. Between the trimmed V and J ends, which lost 2 bases and 0 bases, there was a span of 14 bases. CDR3 residues: CASSLITPGSSYEQYF. The DNA read from the CDR3 is TGTGCCAGCAGCTTAATTACACCGGGGAGCTCCTACGAG.

This clone is labeled as medium-sized. The missing CDR3 end, 3 residues past where the read stops, is filled in from the germline J gene. The J gene is TRBJ2-1, the V gene TRBV20-1, with 7 bases identical to TRBD2. Trimming removed 5 bases from V and 4 bases from J; junction bases left unmatched: 8. CDR1 is DFQATT and CDR2 is SNEGSKA in the germline V gene (reference sequence). The CDR3 is made up of 14 amino acids. CDR3 region: CSAGGLAEYNEQFF. The CDR3 DNA, read in part, is TGCAGTGCTGGTGGGCTAGCGGAATACAATGAG.

This clone occurred a few times. The read ends 3 residues before the CDR3 terminus; that terminus is restored from the germline J gene. V usage is TRBV7-9 and J usage is TRBJ2-7, with D possibly being TRBD1 or TRBD2 (5 bases each). The ends were cut back, 3 bases at V and 0 bases at J, with 12 bases in the middle. CDR1 and CDR2 from the germline V gene are SEHNR and FQNEAQ (reference sequence). The CDR3 totals 15 residues. CDR3 in amino acids: CASSFEGFYSYEQYF. CDR3 DNA, as far as it was read: TGTGCCAGCAGCTTTGAGGGGTTCTACTCCTACGAG.

Comment on this clone: The read is 3 residues too short to cover the CDR3 end, so that end is filled in from the germline J gene. The rearrangement joins TRBV18 to TRBJ2-7, with TRBD1 as a possible D gene (5 bases). The V gene lost 2 bases and the J gene lost 3 bases, with 14 bases spanning the gap. The CDR3 is 15 amino acids. CDR1 KGHSH and CDR2 LQKENI come from the germline V gene. The part of the CDR3 DNA that was read is TGTGCCAGCTCACCAGGGTCTCAGGGCGGCTACGAG. It yields the protein CASSPGSQGGYE. From start to end, the CDR3 is CASSPGSQGGYEQYF.

Turning to this clone: The read is 3 residues too short to cover the CDR3 end, so that end is filled in from the germline J gene. The chain has TRBV7-9 and TRBJ1-4; no definite D call. V dropped 5 bases and J dropped 5 bases, with 12 bases sitting between them. Germline V gene data show CDR1 as SEHNR and CDR2 as FQNEAQ (reference sequence). This CDR3 region has 14 residues. CDR3 in amino acids: CASSVRSDNEKLFF. Partial CDR3 DNA: TGTGCCAGCAGCGTCCGGAGCGACAATGAAAAA.

About this clone itself: The read ends 3 residues shy of where the CDR3 ends; the end is completed using the germline J gene. The J gene is TRBJ2-5, the V gene TRBV7-2, with D maybe TRBD1 (6 bases). CDR1 is SGHTA, CDR2 FQGNSA, per germline. With 5 bases removed from V and 1 base from J, the gap between germline ends came to 14 bases. The CDR3 sequence is 15 residues long. CDR3 DNA, as far as it was read: TGTGCCAGCAGCCGACAACAGGGACCCCAAGAGACC. Translating it yields CASSRQQGPQET. The full CDR3 sequence reads CASSRQQGPQETQYF. The variable domain in full, with the rest retrieved from reference TRBV7-2 and TRBJ2-5, is GAGVSQSPSNKVTEKGKDVELRCDPISGHTALYWYRQSLGQGLEFLIYFQGNSAPDKSGLPSDRFSAERTGGSVSTLTIQRTQQEDSAVYLCASSRQQGPQETQYFGPGTRLLVL.

Concerning this clone: The read terminates 3 residues ahead of where the CDR3 ends, so the germline J gene completes it. The genes are TRBV6-2 or TRBV6-3 and TRBJ2-1, with 9 bases lining up with TRBD2. Germline CDR1 MNHEY, CDR2 SVGEGT. The junction had 10 bases not matched to a gene; V was cut back by 7 bases and J by 3 bases. This CDR3 is 16 amino acids long. The DNA read from the CDR3 is TGTGCCAGCAAATACAGCAGCGGGGGGTACTACAATGAG. It codes for CASKYSSGGYYNE. The CDR3 reads in full as CASKYSSGGYYNEQFF.

In its sample, this clone was seen a few times. The CDR3 end falls 3 residues outside the read, so it is completed with the germline J gene. This sequence joins TRBV7-2 and TRBJ2-7; D gene ambiguous. V was cut by 4 bases and J by 4 bases, with 11 bases left in between. CDR3 length equals 13 residues. Germline loops: CDR1 SGHTA, CDR2 FQGNSA. Here the CDR3 reads CASSSPPTYEQYF. The CDR3 DNA, read in part, is TGTGCCAGCAGCTCTCCCCCGACTTACGAG.

To note about this clone: The read falls 3 residues short of the CDR3 end, and the missing part is taken from the germline J gene. The chain has TRBV6-2 or TRBV6-3 and TRBJ1-2, with a tentative D call TRBD1 (5 bases). The CDR3 runs 16 residues. Germline CDR1 and CDR2: MNHEY and SVGEGT. Trimming took 0 bases from V and 2 from J, leaving 13 bases between them. The sequenced CDR3 bases are TGTGCCAGCAGTTACTCTGGTTCGGGGGAGAACTATGGC. Translated, it gives CASSYSGSGENYG. The entire CDR3 reads CASSYSGSGENYGYTF.

This clone was seen at least ten times. With the read ending 3 residues before the CDR3 end, the germline J gene is used to fill in that end. The V call is TRBV19, the J call TRBJ1-5; TRBD1 might be the D (5 bases). Germline values: CDR1 LNHDA, CDR2 SQIVND (reference sequence). Trimming removed 5 bases at V and 2 bases at J, with 13 bases between. The CDR3 totals 15 residues. CDR3 region: CASSRDWGGNQPQHF. CDR3 DNA, as far as it was read: TGTGCCAGTAGTCGCGACTGGGGCGGCAATCAGCCC.

The table lists this clone with a few counts. Coverage ceases 3 residues before the CDR3 finishes, and the germline J gene fills in the end. The chain has TRBV19 and TRBJ1-4; D ambiguous. The CDR3 consists of 14 residues. Trimming left V 7 bases short and J 4 bases short, with 13 bases between. CDR1 and CDR2 from the germline V gene are LNHDA and SQIVND (reference sequence). The CDR3 DNA, read in part, is TGTGCCAGTACCTCCAGACTCTTTAATGAAAAA. Encoded protein: CASTSRLFNEK. The complete CDR3 sequence is CASTSRLFNEKLFF.

Of note for this clone: The read finishes 3 residues shy of the CDR3 end, and the germline J gene is used to complete it. The V and J genes are TRBV19 and TRBJ2-5; perhaps TRBD1 as D (5 bases). V was cut by 0 bases and J by 5 bases, with 16 bases left in between. CDR3 length: 16 amino acids. Germline V lookup: CDR1 LNHDA, CDR2 SQIVND (reference sequence). This chain's CDR3 is CASSIDLSVKGETQYF. The CDR3 bases that were read are TGTGCCAGTAGTATAGATCTATCGGTCAAGGGGGAGACC. Combining the CDR3 with reference TRBV19 and TRBJ2-5 gives the whole variable domain DGGITQSPKYLFRKEGQNVTLSCEQNLNHDAMYWYRQDPGQGLRLIYYSQIVNDFQKGDIAEGYSVSREKKESFPLTVTSAQKNPTAFYLCASSIDLSVKGETQYFGPGTRLLVL.

Remarks on this clone: Read sequence stops 3 residues before the CDR3 end, and the germline J gene provides the missing end. The chain links TRBV7-2 to TRBJ2-5; D gene ambiguous. Germline CDR1 is SGHTA and CDR2 is FQGNSA. V shed 5 bases and J shed 5 bases, with 15 bases lying between them. The CDR3 loop spans 14 amino acids. The CDR3 sequence: CASSQIGYRETQYF. Partial CDR3 DNA: TGTGCCAGCAGCCAAATAGGGTATCGCGAGACC.

Turning to this clone: With the read ending 3 residues before the CDR3 end, the germline J gene is used to fill in that end. The V and J genes are TRBV18 and TRBJ2-3, with 13 positions matching TRBD2. V lost 0 bases and J lost 5; bases outside the gene matches: 2. CDR3 size: 16 residues. The germline V gene has CDR1 KGHSH and CDR2 LQKENI. The covered CDR3 bases are TGTGCCAGCTCACCACCTGGACTAGCGGGGGAAGATACG. It encodes CASSPPGLAGEDT. The complete CDR3 sequence is CASSPPGLAGEDTQYF.

The table lists this clone with many counts. From the germline J gene comes the end of the CDR3, since the read stops 3 residues before it. The chain recombines TRBV27 with TRBJ1-4, with 10 bases lining up with TRBD1. The V segment lost 6 bases and the J segment 8 bases; nucleotides outside the gene matches: 9. From germline, CDR1 is MNHEY and CDR2 SMNVEV (reference sequence). CDR3 length: 15 amino acids. Partial CDR3 DNA: TGTGCCAGCAGGAAACCGGGACAGGGGCGGGAAAAA. This codes for CASRKPGQGREK. The CDR3 reads in full as CASRKPGQGREKLFF.

Worth noting for this clone: The CDR3 end lies 3 residues beyond the end of the read and is filled in from the germline J gene. The genes are TRBV18 and TRBJ2-2; D might be TRBD1 (5 bases). The CDR3 is made up of 15 amino acids. V dropped 4 bases and J dropped 6 bases, with 15 bases sitting between them. Germline V gene sequence: CDR1 KGHSH, CDR2 LQKENI. The CDR3 sequence is CASSRSQGPAGELFF. The part of the CDR3 DNA that was read is TGTGCCAGCTCACGCTCGCAGGGTCCCGCCGGGGAG. The full variable domain, with the rest looked up from reference TRBV18 and TRBJ2-2, is NAGVMQNPRHLVRRRGQEARLRCSPMKGHSHVYWYRQLPEEGLKFMVYLQKENIIDESGMPKERFSAEFPKEGPSILRIQQVVRGDSAAYFCASSRSQGPAGELFFGEGSRLTVL.

This clone was picked up a small number of times. From the germline J gene comes the end of the CDR3, since the read stops 3 residues before it. The J gene is TRBJ2-1, the V gene TRBV20-1, with 10 bases that match TRBD2. The J segment lost 3 bases and the V segment lost 0 bases, leaving 14 bases of the junction unmatched. This CDR3 has 19 residues. The germline gives CDR1 DFQATT, CDR2 SNEGSKA (reference sequence). The CDR3: CSARDPQGGLAGVYNEQFF. The DNA read from the CDR3 is TGCAGTGCTAGAGATCCCCAAGGCGGCCTAGCGGGAGTCTACAATGAG.

Of note for this clone: From the germline J gene comes the end of the CDR3, since the read stops 3 residues before it. The chain links TRBV11-3 to TRBJ2-1; TRBD1 is a possible D gene (6 bases). Trimming stripped 4 bases from V and 8 bases from J, with 12 bases between. Germline-derived CDR1 and CDR2 are SGHNT and YENEEA. CDR3 length equals 13 residues. The CDR3 bases that were read are TGTGCCAGCAGCTGGGACACCCCCGATGAG. Translation: CASSWDTPDE. The whole CDR3 is CASSWDTPDEQFF.

This clone turned up a few times. The CDR3 end is not reached by the read, which stops 3 residues before it; the germline J gene fills it in. The chain carries TRBV30 and TRBJ2-3; D tentatively reads TRBD1 or TRBD2 (6 bases each). From germline, CDR1 is GTSNPN and CDR2 SVGIG (reference sequence). This CDR3 spans 16 amino acids. The germline V and J ends were trimmed by 3 bases and 6 bases, with 22 bases remaining between them. This chain's CDR3 is CAWSRKGSQGRDTQYF. Incomplete CDR3 DNA: TGTGCCTGGAGCCGAAAGGGCTCTCAGGGGAGGGATACG.

As regards this clone: The read ends 3 residues shy of where the CDR3 ends; the end is completed using the germline J gene. This chain joins TRBV19 and TRBJ2-1; 11 nucleotides align to TRBD2. Germline-derived CDR1 and CDR2 are LNHDA and SQIVND (reference sequence). V lost 0 bases to trimming and J lost 0 bases; unmatched junction nucleotides: 4. The CDR3 sequence is 18 residues long. CDR3: CASSIERLAGRSYNEQFF. The part of the CDR3 DNA that was read is TGTGCCAGTAGTATAGAAAGACTAGCGGGGCGCTCCTACAATGAG.

This clone was seen more than once but under ten times. The CDR3 extends 3 residues past the end of the read, so its final part is completed from the germline J gene. This chain uses TRBV18 with TRBJ1-1, with D perhaps TRBD1 (6 bases). Per germline, CDR1 KGHSH and CDR2 LQKENI. V was trimmed by 5 bases and J by 0 bases, leaving 16 bases between them. The CDR3 loop spans 16 amino acids. CDR3 DNA, as far as it was read: TGTGCCAGCTCATCAATAAGCAGGGGTATGAACACTGAA. This translates into CASSSISRGMNTE. The full CDR3 is CASSSISRGMNTEAFF.

This clone turned up a few times. The CDR3 extends 3 residues past the end of the read, so its final part is completed from the germline J gene. The chain recombines TRBV19 with TRBJ1-1, with 7 nucleotides matching TRBD1. This CDR3 has 15 residues. J lost 5 bases, V lost 5 bases, and 11 bases had no gene match. CDR1 and CDR2 (germline): LNHDA, SQIVND (reference sequence). The sequenced part of the CDR3 DNA is TGTGCCAGTAGTGTCCGAGGGGGCGCGGGGACTGAA. It encodes CASSVRGGAGTE. The CDR3 in its entirety is CASSVRGGAGTEAFF.

This clone appeared many times. The sequenced CDR3 bases are TGTGCCAGCGGCGGAGCGGGAGGAGTTGAGGAGACC. This translates into CASGGAGGVEET. The entire CDR3 protein reads CASGGAGGVEETQYF. This rearrangement joins TRBV12-3 or TRBV12-4 to TRBJ2-5; TRBD2 matches 9 bases. The DNA ends 3 residues before the CDR3 does, and the rest of the CDR3 is filled in from the germline J gene. CDR3 length equals 15 residues. J lost 5 bases, V lost 8 bases, and 12 bases had no gene match.